This T cell receptor beta chain was sequenced in a study of blood T cell repertoires in COVID-19. About the study: The samples span acute and convalescent COVID-19 from the United States, Italy and Spain.

Source study methods: Nucleated cell counts were estimated from reference gene primer amplification. Using immunoSEQ multiplex PCR, the repertoire was profiled, and TCRdb retains in-frame clones only, with some absent. That table is the source of V, J and clone size, and D and trimming were worked out from the DNA. The sample records approximately 260,000 clones, about 85% being singletons. V was cut by 2 bases and J by 0 bases, with 8 bases left in between. The CDR3 is 15 amino acids. Per germline, CDR1 SGHAT and CDR2 FQNNGV. V is TRBV11-2 and J is TRBJ1-3, with unresolved D. The receptor's source is a man in his 60s who had recovered from COVID-19. The sample was peripheral blood. The CDR3 protein is CASSLIRSSGNTIYF. The CDR3 DNA sequence: TGTGCCAGCAGCTTAATCCGGAGCTCTGGAAACACCATATATTTT.